The 29 T cell receptor beta chains below come from one sample, sequenced in a study of long-term antiretroviral therapy in people with HIV. The assay used was immunoSEQ (version v3.0), run at survey level. Sequencing was performed with immunoSEQ multiplex PCR; in TCRdb, only in-frame clones are kept and a portion is missing. The table shows 30,000 to 40,000 clones, with over 75% occurring only once. Sequenced here: unsorted PBMCs, sampled 1.5 years after starting antiretroviral therapy. These receptors originate from a man in his late teens or twenties with HIV.

The chain joins TRBV25-1 to TRBJ1-2; D is unresolved. There are 16 residues in the CDR3. Trimming pared 1 base from V and 7 bases from J, leaving 19 bases between. Germline V CDR1 and CDR2: MGHDK, SYGVNS. In DNA, the CDR3 is TGTGCCAGCAGTGAATTAAGAACTGGGTTTTTGAGTGGCTACACCTTC. It is translated as CASSELRTGFLSGYTF.

This chain uses TRBV19 with TRBJ2-3; maybe TRBD2 (6 bases). CDR1 is LNHDA, CDR2 SQIVND, per germline (reference sequence). The V and J ends lost 2 bases and 4 bases respectively, with 10 bases between them. The CDR3 is 14 residues long. The CDR3 protein is CASSIFGSADTQYF. The CDR3 region has the DNA TGTGCCAGTAGTATATTCGGGAGCGCAGATACGCAGTATTTT.

This chain joins TRBV28 and TRBJ1-4; D gene uncertain. CDR1 and CDR2 (germline): MDHEN, SYDVKM. This CDR3 is 14 amino acids long. The V gene lost 7 bases and the J gene lost 1 base, with 10 bases spanning the gap. CDR3 DNA: TGTGCCAGCACTCTTTATGGAACTAATGAAAAACTGTTTTTT. Its protein product is CASTLYGTNEKLFF.

This clone was detected a few times. The gene calls are TRBV9 and TRBJ2-7; 9 nucleotides agree with TRBD1. Germline V gene data show CDR1 as SGDLS and CDR2 as YYNGEE. CDR3 length equals 16 residues. The junction had 6 bases not matched to a gene; V was cut back by 0 bases and J by 2 bases. CDR3 nucleotides: TGTGCCAGCAGCGTAGGAGCCGGGACAGGGCCCTACGAGCAGTACTTC. Encoded protein: CASSVGAGTGPYEQYF.

This clone was counted between two and nine times. The rearrangement uses TRBV10-1 and TRBJ2-7; D is perhaps TRBD1 (6 bases). Trimming left V 9 bases short and J 3 bases short, with 12 bases between. Germline V gives CDR1 WNHNN, CDR2 SYGVQD (reference sequence). The CDR3 has 12 residues. CDR3 amino acids: CARKGHLYEQYF. CDR3 DNA sequence: TGCGCCAGAAAGGGACACCTCTACGAGCAGTACTTC.

The chain is built from TRBV30 and TRBJ2-7, with D uncertain. V lost 5 bases to trimming and J lost 3 bases, with 8 bases between them. The CDR3 is 11 residues long. Per germline, CDR1 GTSNPN and CDR2 SVGIG (reference sequence). CDR3 nucleotides: TGTGCCTGGGGTTACAGCTACGAGCAGTACTTC. Translation: CAWGYSYEQYF. The whole variable domain, remainder taken from reference TRBV30 and TRBJ2-7, is SQTIHQWPATLVQPVGSPLSLECTVEGTSNPNLYWYRQAAGRGLQLLFYSVGIGQISSEVPQNLSASRPQDRQFILSSKKLLLSDSGFYLCAWGYSYEQYFGPGTRLTVT.

This clone came up once. The rearrangement links TRBV7-9 to TRBJ2-1; 7 bases fit TRBD2. The CDR3 sequence is 15 residues long. Germline-derived CDR1 and CDR2 are SEHNR and FQNEAQ (reference sequence). V shed 1 base, J shed 12 bases, and the junction held 12 bases outside the gene matches. The CDR3: CASSLEGSSGVRQFF. CDR3 DNA: TGTGCCAGCAGCTTAGAAGGGTCTAGCGGTGTTCGGCAGTTCTTC.

In this sample, this clone turned up once. The V call is TRBV5-4, the J call TRBJ2-6, with 10 bases identical to TRBD2. CDR1 is SGHNT, CDR2 YYREEE, per germline (reference sequence). With 4 bases clipped from V and 0 bases from J, the junction kept 7 bases outside the gene matches. The CDR3 length is 18 residues. In DNA form, the CDR3 reads TGTGCCAGCAGCCCTCGGACTAGCGGCTTCTCTGGGGCCAACGTCCTGACTTTC. Translating gives CASSPRTSGFSGANVLTF. Variable domain in full (rest from reference TRBV5-4 and TRBJ2-6): ETGVTQSPTHLIKTRGQQVTLRCSSQSGHNTVSWYQQALGQGPQFIFQYYREEENGRGNFPPRFSGLQFPNYSSELNVNALELDDSALYLCASSPRTSGFSGANVLTFGAGSRLTVL.

The chain employs TRBV7-9 and TRBJ2-7, with 10 bases aligning to TRBD2. Looked up from germline, CDR1 is SEHNR and CDR2 is FQNEAQ (reference sequence). V lost 1 base, J lost 5 bases, and 5 bases stayed unmatched. The CDR3 runs 15 residues. CDR3 sequence (DNA): TGTGCCAGCAGCTTAGTAGGCCTAGCGGGAGACGAGCAGTACTTC. Translation: CASSLVGLAGDEQYF. Drawing the rest from reference TRBV7-9 and TRBJ2-7, the complete variable domain is DTGVSQNPRHKITKRGQNVTFRCDPISEHNRLYWYRQTLGQGPEFLTYFQNEAQLEKSRLLSDRFSAERPKGSFSTLEIQRTEQGDSAMYLCASSLVGLAGDEQYFGPGTRLTVT.

This clone was recorded a few times. The rearrangement joins TRBV7-9 to TRBJ2-5, with unresolved D. The germline V and J ends were trimmed by 1 base and 3 bases, with 12 bases remaining between them. Germline assignment: CDR1 SEHNR and CDR2 FQNEAQ (reference sequence). CDR3 length: 15 amino acids. The CDR3: CASSLGVVREETQYF. The CDR3 coding sequence is TGTGCCAGCAGCTTAGGGGTAGTTCGGGAAGAGACCCAGTACTTC.

The genes are TRBV9 and TRBJ1-4; 7 bases agree with TRBD1. Germline V lookup: CDR1 SGDLS, CDR2 YYNGEE. The V segment lost 4 bases and the J segment 7 bases; nucleotides outside the gene matches: 10. The CDR3 has 15 residues. The CDR3 spells CASSPGDSGSEKLFF. CDR3 DNA: TGTGCCAGCAGCCCCGGGGACAGCGGGAGTGAAAAACTGTTTTTT.

V usage is TRBV6-1 and J usage is TRBJ2-7; D is unresolved. Between the trimmed V and J ends, which lost 4 bases and 2 bases, there was a span of 9 bases. Germline lookup yields CDR1 MNHNS and CDR2 SASEGT. The CDR3 loop spans 13 amino acids. The CDR3 spells CASSVESPYEQYF. Written as DNA, the CDR3 is TGTGCCAGCAGTGTGGAGTCCCCCTACGAGCAGTACTTC.

The chain employs TRBV5-1 and TRBJ1-4; 8 bases map to TRBD1. The CDR3 length is 15 residues. J lost 6 bases, V lost 5 bases, and 9 bases had no gene match. Germline CDR1 and CDR2: SGHRS and YFSETQ. The CDR3 region is CASSYQDRADEKLFF. CDR3 coding DNA: TGCGCCAGCAGTTACCAGGACAGGGCGGATGAAAAACTGTTTTTT.

The chain links TRBV2 to TRBJ1-4; no reliable D call. V lost 6 bases and J 2 bases, leaving 7 bases between the germline ends. The length of the CDR3 is 13 residues. CDR1 SNHLY and CDR2 FYNNEI come from the germline V gene. The CDR3: CASSLLTNEKLFF. The CDR3 DNA is TGTGCCAGCAGCCTCCTTACTAATGAAAAACTGTTTTTT.

The chain combines TRBV6-6 with TRBJ2-7, with 8 bases fitting TRBD2. V was pared by 7 bases and J by 0 bases, with 8 bases of the junction left unmatched. CDR3 size: 15 residues. CDR1 and CDR2 (germline): MNHNY, SVGAGI (reference sequence). CDR3 sequence reads: CASTTLADFSYEQYF. Here the CDR3 DNA reads TGTGCCAGCACAACACTAGCGGATTTCTCCTACGAGCAGTACTTC.

This chain connects TRBV7-6 to TRBJ1-1; no clear D gene. V shed 2 bases and J shed 3 bases, with 13 bases lying between them. The CDR3 consists of 15 residues. Germline V gene sequence: CDR1 SGHVS, CDR2 FNYEAQ. The CDR3, as DNA: TGTGCCAGCAGCTTACTGCCAGGTAAAGACACTGAAGCTTTCTTT. Encoded protein: CASSLLPGKDTEAFF.

The chain couples TRBV11-1 to TRBJ2-2, with D maybe TRBD1 (6 bases). In germline, CDR1 is SGHAT, CDR2 FQDESV (reference sequence). The germline V and J ends were trimmed by 4 bases and 7 bases, with 10 bases remaining between them. The CDR3 is made up of 13 amino acids. The CDR3 reads CASSSPGDGELFF. CDR3 nucleotide sequence: TGTGCCAGCAGCTCACCAGGGGACGGGGAGCTGTTTTTT.

V gene TRBV7-9 combines with J gene TRBJ1-2; D is undetermined. This CDR3 spans 13 amino acids. The germline V gene has CDR1 SEHNR and CDR2 FQNEAQ (reference sequence). V lost 5 bases to trimming and J lost 3 bases, with 10 bases between them. The CDR3 region has the DNA TGTGCCAGCAGCCCGGGAAGGGACTATGGCTACACCTTC. Amino acids: CASSPGRDYGYTF.

The V gene is TRBV19, the J gene TRBJ2-7, with D possibly being TRBD1 (7 bases). This CDR3 comprises 12 residues. V lost 3 bases and J lost 12, with 15 bases in between. Germline CDR1 is LNHDA and CDR2 is SQIVND (reference sequence). CDR3 amino acids: CASSIGGTDLYF. For the CDR3, the DNA is TGTGCCAGTAGTATTGGAGGGACAGATTTGTACTTC.

This clone was observed once. The gene calls are TRBV7-9 and TRBJ1-2; 11 bases are shared with TRBD1. The CDR3 has 15 residues. Germline lookup yields CDR1 SEHNR and CDR2 FQNEAQ (reference sequence). The ends lost 5 bases at V and 4 bases at J; junction bases unmatched: 6. The CDR3 nucleotides read TGTGCCAGCAGCGCTACCGGGACAGGGGGCTATGGCTACACCTTC. Its protein is CASSATGTGGYGYTF.

This clone was detected only a few times. The V and J genes are TRBV5-6 and TRBJ1-5; D unresolved. V was shortened by 0 bases and J by 4 bases, with 5 bases between the two germline ends. CDR3 size: 13 residues. CDR1 and CDR2 from the germline V gene are SGHDT and YYEEEE. In DNA, the CDR3 is TGTGCCAGCAGCTTGGGGAAGAATCAGCCCCAGCATTTT. Translation: CASSLGKNQPQHF.

The V and J genes are TRBV6-5 and TRBJ2-7; D tentatively reads TRBD1 or TRBD2 (5 bases each). This CDR3 comprises 13 residues. Germline V gene data show CDR1 as MNHEY and CDR2 as SVGAGI. The V and J ends lost 8 bases and 3 bases respectively, with 14 bases between them. CDR3 nucleotides: TGTGCCAGCTGGGGGACCCATAGCTACGAGCAGTACTTC. It encodes CASWGTHSYEQYF.

CDR3: CASSHIGGGNTGELFF. The CDR3 bases are TGTGCCAGCAGCCATATTGGCGGGGGGAACACCGGGGAGCTGTTTTTT. The V and J genes are TRBV7-2 and TRBJ2-2, with TRBD2 matching over 7 bases. Germline V gives CDR1 SGHTA, CDR2 FQGNSA. The junction had 7 bases not matched to a gene; V was cut back by 5 bases and J by 1 base. The CDR3 length is 16 residues.

This clone was recorded once. The rearrangement uses TRBV4-3 and TRBJ1-5; the D gene is possibly TRBD1 (6 bases). Germline V lookup: CDR1 LGHNA, CDR2 YSLEER. V was clipped by 6 bases and J by 4 bases, with 16 bases between them. CDR3 size: 15 residues. The CDR3 DNA is TGCGCCAGCAGTCCCATGAGGGGGGCGAATCAGCCCCAGCATTTT. Protein product: CASSPMRGANQPQHF.

The rearrangement joins TRBV29-1 to TRBJ1-2; 9 nucleotides match TRBD1. Germline assignment: CDR1 SQVTM and CDR2 ANQGSEA. There are 14 residues in the CDR3. The junction had 9 bases not matched to a gene; V was cut back by 6 bases and J by 4 bases. The CDR3 region has the DNA TGCAGCGTCGACACCGGGACAGGGCTCTATGGCTACACCTTC. Translation gives CSVDTGTGLYGYTF.

The chain couples TRBV10-3 to TRBJ2-7, with D hard to call. Germline V gene data show CDR1 as ENHRY and CDR2 as SYGVKD. With 4 bases removed from V and 3 bases from J, the gap between germline ends came to 10 bases. There are 13 residues in the CDR3. As DNA, the CDR3 is TGTGCCATCAGTGGAGGAACGGACTACGAGCAGTACTTC. Protein sequence: CAISGGTDYEQYF.

The chain joins TRBV10-2 to TRBJ1-2; D is unresolved. The CDR3 consists of 14 residues. Germline CDR1 and CDR2: WSHSY and SAAADI. Trimming cost V 5 bases and J 4 bases, with 14 bases left between them. The CDR3 sequence is CASSQGPDFYGYTF. The CDR3 region has the DNA TGCGCCAGCAGTCAAGGACCGGATTTCTATGGCTACACCTTC.

This chain connects TRBV11-2 to TRBJ2-7, with TRBD1 matching over 10 bases. With V trimmed by 3 bases and J by 6 bases, 5 bases remained unmatched. Germline V gene sequence: CDR1 SGHAT, CDR2 FQNNGV. This CDR3 spans 14 amino acids. CDR3 protein: CASSFDRDRGEQYF. The CDR3 nucleotides read TGTGCCAGCAGCTTTGACCGGGACAGGGGCGAGCAGTACTTC. Variable domain in full (rest from reference TRBV11-2 and TRBJ2-7): EAGVAQSPRYKIIEKRQSVAFWCNPISGHATLYWYQQILGQGPKLLIQFQNNGVVDDSQLPKDRFSAERLKGVDSTLKIQPAKLEDSAVYLCASSFDRDRGEQYFGPGTRLTVT.

The chain combines TRBV5-4 with TRBJ1-4; no clear D. The length of the CDR3 is 12 residues. Germline-derived CDR1 and CDR2 are SGHNT and YYREEE (reference sequence). V lost 4 bases to trimming and J lost 8 bases, with 9 bases between them. The CDR3: CASSPRGEKLFF. As DNA, the CDR3 is TGTGCCAGCAGCCCTCGAGGGGAAAAACTGTTTTTT. Supplemented by reference TRBV5-4 and TRBJ1-4, the full variable domain reads ETGVTQSPTHLIKTRGQQVTLRCSSQSGHNTVSWYQQALGQGPQFIFQYYREEENGRGNFPPRFSGLQFPNYSSELNVNALELDDSALYLCASSPRGEKLFFGSGTQLSVL.